The rows below give T cell receptor beta chains drawn from one sample of a study of blood T cell repertoires in COVID-19. The protocol was immunoSEQ multiplex PCR, while the TCRdb copy is restricted to in-frame clones and leaves out a portion. Among 40,000 to 55,000 clones listed, approximately 90% were seen once. The sample taken for sequencing was peripheral blood. Every receptor here comes from a woman older than 75 with acute or convalescent COVID-19. Both conserved end residues are part of each CDR3. Each record gives: D gene, J gene, V gene, CDR3 protein. D genes are given only for firm matches.

>NA|TRBJ1-2|TRBV7-9
CASSSGGGYTF
>NA|TRBJ2-5|TRBV5-1
CASSFTGLQETQYF
>NA|TRBJ2-1|TRBV5-1
CASSLGDSVNEQFF
>TRBD2|TRBJ2-7|TRBV5-4
CASSLGWRGSSYEQYF
>TRBD1|TRBJ1-4|TRBV7-9
CASSPNHRGEKLFF
>TRBD1|TRBJ1-2|TRBV5-5
CASSLLGTGEPIGYTF
>NA|TRBJ2-3|TRBV19
CASSRQTTDTQYF
>NA|TRBJ1-4|TRBV3-1/TRBV3-2
CASSQSGKGEKLFF
>NA|TRBJ1-1|TRBV5-1
CASSPGGPRVEAFF
>TRBD1|TRBJ1-4|TRBV6-1
CASSEALQSTGGNEKLFF
>TRBD1|TRBJ1-4|TRBV3-1/TRBV3-2
CASSQGGSLIRGQENEKLFF
>NA|TRBJ2-3|TRBV4-1
CASSPAEASGTQYF
>TRBD1|TRBJ1-4|TRBV3-1/TRBV3-2
CASSGDSNEKLFF
>NA|TRBJ1-4|TRBV5-1
CASSLEAGGDHEKLFF
>TRBD1|TRBJ2-7|TRBV6-5
CAIDGTGLYEQYF
>NA|TRBJ1-4|TRBV2
CASRDLGSIGAKLFF
>TRBD2|TRBJ2-4|TRBV19
CASTLQTGTSPGITKNIQYF
>TRBD1|TRBJ2-3|TRBV5-4
CASSLLDRRTDTQYF
>NA|TRBJ2-5|TRBV4-1
CASSQLGLNGETQYF
>TRBD1|TRBJ2-3|TRBV19
CASSKPGQGADTQYF
>TRBD1|TRBJ2-7|TRBV3-1/TRBV3-2
CASSPGQGPYEQYF
>TRBD1|TRBJ2-1|TRBV2
CATSPGPGGQFF
>TRBD2|TRBJ2-7|TRBV18
CASSPGRGTRVGLFEQYF
>NA|TRBJ1-2|TRBV15
CATSRVGAGVYGYTF
>TRBD1|TRBJ1-4|TRBV28
CASSRGTATNEKLFF
>NA|TRBJ2-2|TRBV5-1
CASSSTTGSTGELFF
>NA|TRBJ2-5|TRBV29-1
CSVLDGNQETQYF
>NA|TRBJ2-3|TRBV5-1
CASSLQGTDTQYF
>NA|TRBJ2-6|TRBV19
CASSRTGNSGANVLTF
>NA|TRBJ1-2|TRBV5-8
CASSEGSYGYTF
>NA|TRBJ2-3|TRBV21-1
CASSRLAVLGYLSTDTQYF
>TRBD1|TRBJ1-4|TRBV6-5
CASKGDGTGHEKLFF
>TRBD2|TRBJ2-1|TRBV10-3
CAISEQERGDLYNEQFF
>TRBD1|TRBJ1-2|TRBV4-1
CASSHQPGQGNYGYTF
>NA|TRBJ2-1|TRBV9
CASSPRLSGLGYNEQFF
>TRBD1|TRBJ2-2|TRBV5-4
CASSVDRGGFGGELFF
>TRBD1|TRBJ2-7|TRBV12-3/TRBV12-4
CASSPRGGAEQYF
>TRBD1|TRBJ1-2|TRBV19
CASSIDPSRTGTNYGYTF
>NA|TRBJ2-3|TRBV7-8
CASSLGGRGTDTQYF
>NA|TRBJ1-3|TRBV5-5
CASSLEAWTPGNTIYF
>NA|TRBJ2-7|TRBV6-6
CASRGVGYEQYF
>TRBD1|TRBJ1-1|TRBV6-6
CASKTGAMDTEAFF
>TRBD2|TRBJ2-3|TRBV10-3
CAIGAGDSTDTQYF
>NA|TRBJ1-4|TRBV19
CASTSSGPPGEKLFF
>TRBD1|TRBJ2-4|TRBV11-2
CASSLDWGQRDIQYF
>TRBD1|TRBJ2-2|TRBV27
CASSLAFGQGRTGELFF
>NA|TRBJ2-7|TRBV7-9
CASSPGSYYEQYF
>NA|TRBJ1-1|TRBV3-1/TRBV3-2
CASSLVQGTEAFF
>NA|TRBJ2-6|TRBV14
CASKGDDSGANVLTF
>NA|TRBJ2-1|TRBV24-1
CASKGSYNEQFF
>NA|TRBJ1-2|TRBV7-2
CASSFSPDTGNYGYTF
>NA|TRBJ1-2|TRBV3-1/TRBV3-2
CASSQRPLRGYTF
>NA|TRBJ2-1|TRBV18
CASSPPASYNEQFF
>NA|TRBJ2-3|TRBV5-4
CASSSSRGTRSTDTQYF